Following are 12 T cell receptor beta chains from one sample sequenced in a study of blood T cell repertoires in COVID-19. Profiling relied on immunoSEQ multiplex PCR, and the TCRdb table lists in-frame clones only, not all of them. The repertoire has 90,000 to 110,000 clones, under 90% of them found once; the top ten carry over 35%. The sequenced sample was peripheral blood. All receptors derive from an elderly man with acute or convalescent COVID-19.

Concerning this clone: One junction end does not reproduce the germline sequence, and a read error may be involved. The J gene is TRBJ2-7, the V gene TRBV29-1; D is possibly TRBD2 (6 bases). The germline V gene has CDR1 SQVTM and CDR2 ANQGSEA. This CDR3 is 13 amino acids long. CDR3 loop: CSGRDGLSYEQCF. Here the CDR3 DNA reads TGCAGCGGGCGGGACGGACTCTCCTACGAGCAGTGCTTC.

V usage is TRBV18 and J usage is TRBJ1-3; 7 bases are a match to TRBD1. CDR3 length: 16 amino acids. Germline CDR1 KGHSH, CDR2 LQKENI. Trimming removed 5 bases from V and 2 bases from J; junction bases left unmatched: 9. The CDR3: CASSSERQGTGNTIYF. The DNA of the CDR3 is TGTGCCAGCTCATCGGAAAGACAGGGAACTGGAAACACCATATATTTT.

This sequence joins TRBV5-5 and TRBJ2-5, with a possible D match to TRBD1 (5 bases). The CDR3 runs 16 residues. Germline V gene lookup returns CDR1 SGHKS and CDR2 YYEKEE (reference sequence). V was trimmed by 1 base and J by 1 base, leaving 14 bases between them. The CDR3 region has the DNA TGTGCCAGCAGCTTGTTGGTCAGGGCCCCCCAAGAGACCCAGTACTTC. Protein product: CASSLLVRAPQETQYF.

The chain recombines TRBV2 with TRBJ2-7, with 10 bases fitting TRBD2. Germline V gene data show CDR1 as SNHLY and CDR2 as FYNNEI. With V trimmed by 8 bases and J by 2 bases, 6 bases remained unmatched. The CDR3 is 14 residues long. CDR3 nucleotide sequence: TGTGCCAGCGGGACTAGCGCAGCCCCCTACGAGCAGTACTTC. This codes for CASGTSAAPYEQYF.

The genes are TRBV24-1 and TRBJ2-3; TRBD2 is a possible D gene (5 bases). V shed 3 bases and J shed 7 bases, with 16 bases lying between them. CDR1 and CDR2 (germline): KGHDR, SFDVKD. There are 15 residues in the CDR3. The CDR3 region is CATSDPRTEGNTQYF. CDR3 coding DNA: TGTGCCACCAGTGATCCCCGGACTGAAGGAAATACGCAGTATTTT.

This rearrangement joins TRBV10-1 to TRBJ2-2; D is possibly TRBD2 (5 bases). V was shortened by 2 bases and J by 1 base, with 5 bases between the two germline ends. The CDR3 extends over 14 amino acids. CDR1 is WNHNN and CDR2 is SYGVQD in the germline V gene (reference sequence). The CDR3 here is CASSEGLNTGELFF. The CDR3 region has the DNA TGCGCCAGCAGTGAGGGACTGAACACCGGGGAGCTGTTTTTT.

The CDR3 loop is CASSKDILQPYLPYEQYF. DNA of the CDR3: TGTGCCAGTAGTAAGGACATCCTTCAGCCCTACCTCCCCTACGAGCAGTACTTC. This rearrangement joins TRBV19 to TRBJ2-7; tentative D call: TRBD1 (5 bases). Germline CDR1 and CDR2: LNHDA and SQIVND (reference sequence). This CDR3 has 18 amino acids. V lost 4 bases to trimming and J lost 2 bases, with 24 bases between them.

The gene calls are TRBV5-4 and TRBJ2-3; D unresolved. This CDR3 contains 13 residues. The V and J ends lost 4 bases and 2 bases respectively, with 8 bases between them. The germline V gene has CDR1 SGHNT and CDR2 YYREEE (reference sequence). The CDR3 DNA reads TGTGCCAGCAGCCGCGATTCCACAGATACGCAGTATTTT. This sequence encodes CASSRDSTDTQYF.

This clone showed up just once. V usage is TRBV18 and J usage is TRBJ2-3; 12 bases line up with TRBD2. The CDR3 spans 17 residues. V shed 3 bases, J shed 5 bases, and the junction held 9 bases outside the gene matches. Germline V CDR1 and CDR2: KGHSH, LQKENI. The CDR3 is CASSPPSPSGRGDTQYF. The CDR3 DNA reads as TGTGCCAGCTCACCCCCAAGTCCTAGCGGGAGGGGAGATACGCAGTATTTT.

The chain joins TRBV15 to TRBJ1-3, with TRBD1 as a possible D gene (5 bases). Trimming took off 5 bases at V and 8 bases at J, with 16 bases between the two ends. Germline assignment: CDR1 LNHNV and CDR2 YYDKDF (reference sequence). The CDR3 extends over 14 amino acids. CDR3: CATSEGARGDTIYF. For the CDR3, the DNA is TGTGCCACCAGCGAAGGGGCGCGAGGAGACACCATATATTTT.

The genes are TRBV7-9 and TRBJ2-3, with 7 bases that match TRBD2. The J segment lost 0 bases and the V segment lost 1 base, leaving 7 bases of the junction unmatched. The CDR3 spans 17 residues. Germline V gives CDR1 SEHNR, CDR2 FQNEAQ (reference sequence). The CDR3 here is CASSLEVASGSTDTQYF. CDR3 bases: TGTGCCAGCAGCTTAGAGGTGGCTAGCGGTAGCACAGATACGCAGTATTTT.

The chain carries TRBV27 and TRBJ1-4; a weak D match, TRBD1 (5 bases). The germline CDR1 and CDR2 sequences are MNHEY and SMNVEV (reference sequence). V dropped 3 bases and J dropped 4 bases, with 12 bases sitting between them. This CDR3 is 15 amino acids long. CDR3: CASSFYGALNEKLFF. The CDR3, as DNA: TGTGCCAGCAGTTTTTATGGGGCACTTAATGAAAAACTGTTTTTT.